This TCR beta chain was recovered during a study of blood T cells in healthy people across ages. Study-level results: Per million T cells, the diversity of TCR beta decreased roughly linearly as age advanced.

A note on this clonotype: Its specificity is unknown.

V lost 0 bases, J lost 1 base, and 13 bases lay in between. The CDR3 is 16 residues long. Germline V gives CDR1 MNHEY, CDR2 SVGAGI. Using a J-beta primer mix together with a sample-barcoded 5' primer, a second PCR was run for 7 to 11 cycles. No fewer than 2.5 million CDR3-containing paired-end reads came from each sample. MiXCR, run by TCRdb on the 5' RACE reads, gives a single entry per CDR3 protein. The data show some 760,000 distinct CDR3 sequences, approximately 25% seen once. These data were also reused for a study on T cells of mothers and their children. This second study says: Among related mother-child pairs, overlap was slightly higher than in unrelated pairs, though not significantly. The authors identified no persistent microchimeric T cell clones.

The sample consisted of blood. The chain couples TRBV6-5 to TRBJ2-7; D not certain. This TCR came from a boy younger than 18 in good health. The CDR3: CASSYSPGAISYEQYF. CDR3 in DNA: TGTGCCAGCAGTTACTCCCCGGGTGCGATTTCCTACGAGCAGTACTTC.